This T cell receptor (beta chain) derives from a study of T-cell reconstitution after alpha-beta-depleted transplantation in children. Germline V gene lookup returns CDR1 SGHDN and CDR2 FVKESK. This CDR3 region has 16 residues. The V gene lost 2 bases and the J gene lost 6 bases, with 18 bases spanning the gap. Study-level findings and limits: Surviving recipient T cells and thymic progenitors produced the high day-60 TCRbeta diversity seen in some patients.

In regard to this clonotype: Antigen unknown.

Unique molecular identifiers tagged the TCRbeta library. TCRdb independently ran MiXCR on the PCR reads; one entry per CDR3 protein. The data show hundreds of thousands of distinct CDR3 sequences, approximately 17% seen once. The chain is built from TRBV14 and TRBJ2-3; the D gene is possibly TRBD2 (5 bases). Sequencing was performed on PBMCs, mostly from graft donor cells, taken 360 days after TCRalphabeta/CD19-depleted stem cell transplant. This TCR was recovered from a male patient between 2 and 10 years old who had a stem cell transplant for acute lymphoblastic leukemia, so the T cells may come from the graft donor. The CDR3 sequence: CASSQSLGHRGDTQYF. The CDR3 DNA follows: TGTGCCAGCAGCCAATCTCTAGGGCACCGAGGGGATACGCAGTATTTT.